The rows below give T cell receptor beta chains drawn from one sample of a study of blood T cell repertoires in COVID-19. Produced via immunoSEQ multiplex PCR; TCRdb's table is partial and in-frame only. The sample consists of 200,000 to 300,000 clones, roughly 83% of them appearing once. The sequencing input was PBMCs or T cells enriched from blood (not recorded which). The receptors here all came from a woman in her fifties or sixties who had recovered from COVID-19. Both conserved end residues are part of each CDR3. The D gene is left open where the match is weak. Size is omitted from some rows. Given values are once, few, many or a class for expanded clones.

d_gene: TRBD2; j_gene: TRBJ2-3; v_gene: TRBV10-3; abundance: -; CDR3aa: CAISAGTTTDTQYF; CDR3nt: TGTGCCATCAGTGCCGGGACTACCACAGATACGCAGTATTTT
d_gene: -; j_gene: TRBJ1-5; v_gene: TRBV2; abundance: -; CDR3aa: CASSERGAGNQPQHF; CDR3nt: TGTGCCAGCAGTGAACGGGGGGCAGGCAATCAGCCCCAGCATTTT
d_gene: TRBD1; j_gene: TRBJ1-1; v_gene: TRBV28; abundance: -; CDR3aa: CASSTQGAMNTEAFF; CDR3nt: TGTGCCAGCAGCACCCAGGGGGCAATGAACACTGAAGCTTTCTTT
d_gene: TRBD1; j_gene: TRBJ1-5; v_gene: TRBV19; abundance: -; CDR3aa: CASELTGYGQPQHF; CDR3nt: TGTGCCAGCGAACTGACAGGGTACGGTCAGCCCCAGCATTTT
d_gene: TRBD2; j_gene: TRBJ2-7; v_gene: TRBV9; abundance: -; CDR3aa: CASSVGTSGYEQYF; CDR3nt: TGTGCCAGCAGCGTAGGGACTAGCGGGTACGAGCAGTACTTC
d_gene: TRBD2; j_gene: TRBJ2-7; v_gene: TRBV5-4; abundance: -; CDR3aa: CASSPEGLAAYEQYF; CDR3nt: TGTGCCAGCAGCCCGGAGGGACTAGCGGCATACGAGCAGTACTTC
d_gene: TRBD2; j_gene: TRBJ2-5; v_gene: TRBV28; abundance: -; CDR3aa: CASSFRLTSRQETQYF; CDR3nt: TGTGCCAGCAGTTTTCGTTTGACTAGCAGGCAAGAGACCCAGTACTTC
d_gene: -; j_gene: TRBJ2-5; v_gene: TRBV28; abundance: -; CDR3aa: CASSLQVQTGRETQYF; CDR3nt: TGTGCCAGCAGTTTACAAGTACAGACAGGCCGGGAGACCCAGTACTTC
d_gene: -; j_gene: TRBJ1-2; v_gene: TRBV6-5; abundance: -; CDR3aa: CASSYRGRDYGYTF; CDR3nt: TGTGCCAGCAGTTACAGGGGGAGAGACTATGGCTACACCTTC
d_gene: TRBD2; j_gene: TRBJ2-2; v_gene: TRBV4-3; abundance: -; CDR3aa: CASSQVSDGGAGTGELFF; CDR3nt: TGCGCCAGCAGCCAAGTCTCTGACGGGGGGGCTGGCACCGGGGAGCTGTTTTTT
d_gene: TRBD1; j_gene: TRBJ1-1; v_gene: TRBV11-2; abundance: -; CDR3aa: CASSPTTGGVTEAFF; CDR3nt: TGTGCCAGCAGCCCTACGACAGGGGGCGTCACTGAAGCTTTCTTT
d_gene: -; j_gene: TRBJ1-1; v_gene: TRBV5-1; abundance: -; CDR3aa: CASSLDRAVNTEAFF; CDR3nt: TGCGCCAGCAGCTTGGACAGGGCTGTGAACACTGAAGCTTTCTTT
d_gene: -; j_gene: TRBJ2-5; v_gene: TRBV11-3; abundance: -; CDR3aa: CASSGPRLVKTQYF; CDR3nt: TGTGCCAGCAGCGGGCCTCGGTTGGTGAAGACCCAGTACTTC
d_gene: TRBD1; j_gene: TRBJ1-2; v_gene: TRBV3-1/TRBV3-2; abundance: -; CDR3aa: CASSDRAGYTF; CDR3nt: TGTGCCAGCAGTGACAGGGCTGGCTACACCTTC
d_gene: -; j_gene: TRBJ1-4; v_gene: TRBV4-2; abundance: -; CDR3aa: CASSQTRDEKLFF; CDR3nt: TGTGCCAGCAGCCAAACCAGGGATGAAAAACTGTTTTTT
d_gene: TRBD2; j_gene: TRBJ2-1; v_gene: TRBV4-1; abundance: -; CDR3aa: CASSQGLAGVTIGEQFF; CDR3nt: TGCGCCAGCAGCCAAGGACTAGCGGGAGTAACAATTGGGGAGCAGTTCTTC
d_gene: -; j_gene: TRBJ1-2; v_gene: TRBV27; abundance: -; CDR3aa: CASYSGLSGYTF; CDR3nt: TGTGCCAGCTATTCAGGGTTGTCTGGCTACACCTTC
d_gene: -; j_gene: TRBJ1-1; v_gene: TRBV25-1; abundance: -; CDR3aa: CASSEFNNRGTEAFF; CDR3nt: TGTGCCAGCAGTGAATTCAACAATCGGGGAACTGAAGCTTTCTTT
d_gene: -; j_gene: TRBJ1-1; v_gene: TRBV5-1; abundance: -; CDR3aa: CASSLKNMNTEAFF; CDR3nt: TGCGCCAGCAGCTTGAAGAACATGAACACTGAAGCTTTCTTT
d_gene: TRBD2; j_gene: TRBJ2-2; v_gene: TRBV5-5; abundance: few; CDR3aa: CASSQGLAVRVGELFF; CDR3nt: TGTGCCAGCAGCCAAGGACTAGCTGTTCGTGTCGGGGAGCTGTTTTTT
d_gene: -; j_gene: TRBJ2-7; v_gene: TRBV28; abundance: -; CDR3aa: CASSARWHEQYF; CDR3nt: TGTGCCAGCAGTGCCCGCTGGCACGAGCAGTACTTC
d_gene: TRBD1; j_gene: TRBJ1-1; v_gene: TRBV18; abundance: -; CDR3aa: CASTPGTGNTEAFF; CDR3nt: TGTGCCAGCACCCCCGGGACAGGGAACACTGAAGCTTTCTTT
d_gene: TRBD1; j_gene: TRBJ1-6; v_gene: TRBV18; abundance: -; CDR3aa: CASSSRTGGGDSPLHF; CDR3nt: TGTGCCAGCTCATCGAGGACAGGGGGCGGTGATTCACCCCTCCACTTT
d_gene: TRBD1; j_gene: TRBJ1-1; v_gene: TRBV19; abundance: -; CDR3aa: CASSGGQGARGNTEAFF; CDR3nt: TGTGCCAGTAGTGGGGGACAGGGGGCGCGTGGGAACACTGAAGCTTTCTTT
d_gene: -; j_gene: TRBJ2-5; v_gene: TRBV3-1/TRBV3-2; abundance: -; CDR3aa: CASSHGLLRETQYF; CDR3nt: TGTGCCAGCAGCCACGGACTTTTAAGAGAGACCCAGTACTTC
d_gene: -; j_gene: TRBJ2-5; v_gene: TRBV28; abundance: -; CDR3aa: CASKDKETQYF; CDR3nt: TGTGCCAGCAAGGACAAAGAGACCCAGTACTTC
d_gene: -; j_gene: TRBJ2-7; v_gene: TRBV7-2; abundance: -; CDR3aa: CASSLNGGEQYF; CDR3nt: TGTGCCAGCAGCTTAAATGGAGGCGAGCAGTACTTC
d_gene: -; j_gene: TRBJ1-2; v_gene: TRBV6-6; abundance: -; CDR3aa: CASSYTGTTYGYTF; CDR3nt: TGTGCCAGCAGTTATACCGGGACTACCTATGGCTACACCTTC
d_gene: -; j_gene: TRBJ1-2; v_gene: TRBV29-1; abundance: -; CDR3aa: CSVPPSYTF; CDR3nt: TGCAGCGTTCCCCCCAGCTACACCTTC
d_gene: -; j_gene: TRBJ1-1; v_gene: TRBV5-6; abundance: -; CDR3aa: CASSLIRGSNTEAFF; CDR3nt: TGTGCCAGCAGCTTGATCAGGGGCTCGAACACTGAAGCTTTCTTT
d_gene: -; j_gene: TRBJ1-1; v_gene: TRBV11-3; abundance: few; CDR3aa: CASSLEGPRTEAFF; CDR3nt: TGTGCCAGCAGCTTAGAGGGGCCCAGGACTGAAGCTTTCTTT
d_gene: -; j_gene: TRBJ1-5; v_gene: TRBV4-3; abundance: few; CDR3aa: CASSHQDLPGVHSNQPQHF; CDR3nt: TGCGCCAGCAGCCACCAAGATCTTCCAGGGGTCCATAGCAATCAGCCCCAGCATTTT
d_gene: TRBD1; j_gene: TRBJ2-7; v_gene: TRBV2; abundance: -; CDR3aa: CASSIDRASYEQYF; CDR3nt: TGTGCCAGCAGTATTGACAGGGCCTCCTACGAGCAGTACTTC
d_gene: -; j_gene: TRBJ2-1; v_gene: TRBV7-2; abundance: -; CDR3aa: CASSPSLSGGEQFF; CDR3nt: TGTGCCAGCAGCCCATCCCTGAGCGGCGGTGAGCAGTTCTTC
d_gene: -; j_gene: TRBJ1-1; v_gene: TRBV7-6; abundance: once; CDR3aa: CASSLVRPEDTEAFF; CDR3nt: TGTGCCAGCAGCTTAGTTCGGCCGGAGGACACTGAAGCTTTCTTT
d_gene: -; j_gene: TRBJ2-3; v_gene: TRBV19; abundance: -; CDR3aa: CASRQGLTDTQYF; CDR3nt: TGTGCCAGTAGGCAGGGTCTCACAGATACGCAGTATTTT
d_gene: -; j_gene: TRBJ1-6; v_gene: TRBV4-1; abundance: -; CDR3aa: CASSQDEANNSPLHF; CDR3nt: TGCGCCAGCAGCCAAGATGAAGCGAATAATTCACCCCTCCACTTT
d_gene: TRBD2; j_gene: TRBJ2-2; v_gene: TRBV18; abundance: -; CDR3aa: CASSPSGGVNTGELFF; CDR3nt: TGTGCCAGCTCACCCTCGGGAGGGGTGAACACCGGGGAGCTGTTTTTT
d_gene: -; j_gene: TRBJ1-5; v_gene: TRBV6-2/TRBV6-3; abundance: -; CDR3aa: CASSYTWAEGVQPQHF; CDR3nt: TGTGCCAGCAGTTACACGTGGGCAGAAGGCGTTCAGCCCCAGCATTTT
d_gene: -; j_gene: TRBJ2-3; v_gene: TRBV7-2; abundance: few; CDR3aa: CASSLRGGADTQYF; CDR3nt: TGTGCCAGCAGCTTACGGGGAGGAGCAGATACGCAGTATTTT
d_gene: -; j_gene: TRBJ2-7; v_gene: TRBV11-3; abundance: -; CDR3aa: CASSLEQGYEQYF; CDR3nt: TGTGCCAGCAGCTTAGAACAGGGCTACGAGCAGTACTTC
d_gene: -; j_gene: TRBJ2-7; v_gene: TRBV9; abundance: once; CDR3aa: CASSVEDSGYEQYF; CDR3nt: TGTGCCAGCAGCGTAGAGGATAGCGGATACGAGCAGTACTTC
d_gene: TRBD1; j_gene: TRBJ1-5; v_gene: TRBV28; abundance: -; CDR3aa: CASSPQLGTGHLSQHF; CDR3nt: TGTGCCAGCAGTCCCCAGTTGGGGACAGGGCACTTGTCCCAGCATTTT
d_gene: -; j_gene: TRBJ1-3; v_gene: TRBV5-5; abundance: -; CDR3aa: CASSTGIQSSGNTIYF; CDR3nt: TGTGCCAGCAGTACAGGGATTCAGAGCTCTGGAAACACCATATATTTT
d_gene: -; j_gene: TRBJ1-2; v_gene: TRBV11-2; abundance: -; CDR3aa: CATYSLKYGYTF; CDR3nt: TGTGCCACCTACTCCTTAAAATATGGCTACACCTTC
d_gene: -; j_gene: TRBJ2-5; v_gene: TRBV5-1; abundance: -; CDR3aa: CASSLGQGGETQYF; CDR3nt: TGCGCCAGCAGCTTAGGCCAGGGGGGAGAGACCCAGTACTTC
d_gene: -; j_gene: TRBJ1-1; v_gene: TRBV28; abundance: -; CDR3aa: CASSLNSMNTEAFF; CDR3nt: TGTGCCAGCAGTTTAAACTCAATGAACACTGAAGCTTTCTTT
d_gene: -; j_gene: TRBJ1-1; v_gene: TRBV11-2; abundance: -; CDR3aa: CASSPSPGGNTEAFF; CDR3nt: TGTGCCAGCAGCCCCTCCCCCGGAGGAAACACTGAAGCTTTCTTT
d_gene: -; j_gene: TRBJ2-1; v_gene: TRBV13; abundance: few; CDR3aa: CASSLGGARNEQFF; CDR3nt: TGTGCCAGCAGCTTAGGGGGGGCTAGAAATGAGCAGTTCTTC
d_gene: -; j_gene: TRBJ2-7; v_gene: TRBV14; abundance: once; CDR3aa: CASRRAGSSYEQYF; CDR3nt: TGTGCCAGCAGGAGGGCGGGAAGCTCCTACGAGCAGTACTTC
d_gene: TRBD2; j_gene: TRBJ2-7; v_gene: TRBV6-1; abundance: once; CDR3aa: CASSAGLVGEQYF; CDR3nt: TGTGCCAGCAGTGCGGGACTAGTAGGCGAGCAGTACTTC
d_gene: TRBD1; j_gene: TRBJ2-7; v_gene: TRBV6-2/TRBV6-3; abundance: -; CDR3aa: CASSYPLVRGTGVLGANEQYF; CDR3nt: TGTGCCAGCAGTTACCCCCTGGTCCGCGGGACAGGGGTTTTGGGCGCAAACGAGCAGTACTTC
d_gene: TRBD1; j_gene: TRBJ1-2; v_gene: TRBV18; abundance: -; CDR3aa: CASSPGDRDGYTF; CDR3nt: TGTGCCAGCTCACCAGGGGACAGGGATGGCTACACCTTC
d_gene: TRBD1; j_gene: TRBJ1-4; v_gene: TRBV5-1; abundance: -; CDR3aa: CASSQDREEEKLFF; CDR3nt: TGCGCCAGCAGCCAGGACAGGGAGGAGGAAAAACTGTTTTTT
d_gene: TRBD1; j_gene: TRBJ2-7; v_gene: TRBV15; abundance: -; CDR3aa: CATSPDRGSYEQYF; CDR3nt: TGTGCCACCAGTCCCGACAGGGGGTCCTACGAGCAGTACTTC
d_gene: -; j_gene: TRBJ1-5; v_gene: TRBV19; abundance: -; CDR3aa: CASSKRGLGSNQPQHF; CDR3nt: TGTGCCAGCTCGAAAAGGGGATTGGGAAGCAATCAGCCCCAGCATTTT
d_gene: -; j_gene: TRBJ1-5; v_gene: TRBV19; abundance: -; CDR3aa: CATHPREGQPQHF; CDR3nt: TGTGCCACCCACCCCAGGGAGGGGCAGCCCCAGCATTTT
d_gene: -; j_gene: TRBJ1-5; v_gene: TRBV7-2; abundance: -; CDR3aa: CASSPGPGNQPQHF; CDR3nt: TGTGCCAGCAGCCCCGGTCCTGGCAATCAGCCCCAGCATTTT
d_gene: -; j_gene: TRBJ2-7; v_gene: TRBV28; abundance: -; CDR3aa: CASSQNYEQYF; CDR3nt: TGTGCCAGCAGTCAAAACTACGAGCAGTACTTC